A single sample is the source of the 25 T cell receptor beta chains below, sequenced in a study of blood T cells in healthy people across ages. The second PCR ran roughly 6 to 11 cycles with a sample-barcoded 5' primer and J-beta primers. In TCRdb, the 5' RACE reads were re-called with MiXCR into one record per CDR3 protein. The table has nearly 800,000 distinct CDR3 sequences, 20% to 25% seen once. These data were also reused for a study on T cells of mothers and their children.

Sequenced: blood. The receptor source for this set is a boy aged 5 to 17 in good health.

This clonotype was found once. Compared with germline, one end of the junction differs, possibly owing to a read error. V and J are TRBV27 and TRBJ2-7, with D perhaps matching TRBD1 (6 bases). The CDR3 runs to 13 residues. Germline V gene sequence: CDR1 MNHEY, CDR2 SMNVEV (reference sequence). The CDR3 loop reads CASSLRGTYEQHF. The CDR3 bases are TGTGCCAGCAGTTTAAGGGGGACCTACGAGCAGCACTTC.

The chain joins TRBV20-1 to TRBJ2-1; 7 bases agree with TRBD1. The end of the DNA is better explained by TRBJ2-7, so the J call may be wrong. Germline lookup yields CDR1 DFQATT and CDR2 SNEGSKA (reference sequence). CDR3 size: 12 residues. The CDR3 coding sequence is TGCAGTGCTAGGGACAGGCACAACGAGCAGTACTTC. Residues: CSARDRHNEQYF.

This clonotype has more than one count but fewer than ten. The chain links TRBV18 to TRBJ2-5; D unresolved. The CDR3 has 14 residues. Germline V lookup: CDR1 KGHSH, CDR2 LQKENI. V shed 5 bases and J shed 5 bases, with 15 bases lying between them. CDR3 protein: CASSVSTTKETQYF. The CDR3 DNA follows: TGTGCCAGCTCAGTCTCCACCACAAAGGAGACCCAGTACTTC.

This clonotype was counted only a few times. The V and J genes are TRBV29-1 and TRBJ1-1; TRBD1 might be the D (5 bases). Trimming took off 5 bases at V and 4 bases at J, with 8 bases between the two ends. Germline loops: CDR1 SQVTM, CDR2 ANQGSEA. The CDR3 loop spans 11 amino acids. DNA of the CDR3: TGCAGCGTTTACCAGGGCACTGAAGCTTTCTTT. It encodes CSVYQGTEAFF.

This clonotype was found a few times. The J gene is TRBJ1-2, the V gene TRBV9; D remains ambiguous. CDR1 is SGDLS and CDR2 is YYNGEE in the germline V gene. V gave up 4 bases and J gave up 4 bases, with 17 bases separating them. The CDR3 spans 15 residues. CDR3: CASSSSPTARYGYTF. The CDR3 region has the DNA TGTGCCAGCAGCTCTTCACCAACAGCCCGCTATGGCTACACCTTC. The complete variable domain, with remaining parts taken from reference TRBV9 and TRBJ1-2, reads DSGVTQTPKHLITATGQRVTLRCSPRSGDLSVYWYQQSLDQGLQFLIQYYNGEERAKGNILERFSAQQFPDLHSELNLSSLELGDSALYFCASSSSPTARYGYTFGSGTRLTVV.

The rearrangement uses TRBV15 and TRBJ1-4; no clear D gene. The germline V gene has CDR1 LNHNV and CDR2 YYDKDF (reference sequence). This CDR3 has 13 residues. Trimming left V 5 bases short and J 5 bases short, with 9 bases between. CDR3 sequence: CATSPRGNEKLFF. CDR3 DNA: TGTGCCACCAGCCCTCGAGGGAATGAAAAACTGTTTTTT.

DNA for the CDR3: TGCGCCAGCAGCTTGGCCGGGGGCGCGTATGGCTACACCTTC. This sequence encodes CASSLAGGAYGYTF. V usage is TRBV5-1 and J usage is TRBJ1-2, with a tentative D call TRBD1 (6 bases). Germline V lookup: CDR1 SGHRS, CDR2 YFSETQ. Trimming pared 0 bases from V and 5 bases from J, leaving 11 bases between. The CDR3 is 14 amino acids.

This clonotype was observed a few times. CDR3 sequence (DNA): TGCGCCAGCAGCCAAGGGCTAGCTGATTACACAGATACGCAGTATTTT. Translation gives CASSQGLADYTDTQYF. This sequence joins TRBV4-3 and TRBJ2-3; possibly TRBD2 for D (5 bases). The CDR3 length is 16 residues. The V end was cut by 1 base, the J end by 2 bases, with 13 bases between. Germline V gives CDR1 LGHNA, CDR2 YSLEER.

V and J are TRBV4-3 and TRBJ1-2; 7 bases are a match to TRBD1. Germline trimming cut 2 bases from V and 8 bases from J; bases unmatched to any gene: 8. The CDR3 totals 14 residues. Per the germline V gene, CDR1 is LGHNA and CDR2 is YSLEER. Written as DNA, the CDR3 is TGCGCCAGCAGCCAATATGAGGGGGCACAGGGCTACACCTTC. Protein: CASSQYEGAQGYTF.

There are a few counts of this clonotype. The V gene is TRBV25-1, the J gene TRBJ1-1, with a possible D match to TRBD1 (6 bases). V lost 8 bases and J 0 bases, leaving 13 bases between the germline ends. The CDR3 runs 14 residues. The germline V gene has CDR1 MGHDK and CDR2 SYGVNS. CDR3 residues: CASRPGHMNTEAFF. CDR3 DNA sequence: TGTGCCAGCCGGCCGGGACATATGAACACTGAAGCTTTCTTT.

The genes are TRBV29-1 and TRBJ2-4, with D possibly being TRBD2 (5 bases). V dropped 7 bases and J dropped 0 bases, with 13 bases sitting between them. The CDR3 consists of 14 residues. CDR1 SQVTM and CDR2 ANQGSEA come from the germline V gene. The CDR3 nucleotides are TGCAGCGGAGGAGGTCCCTTAGCCAAAAACATTCAGTACTTC. Protein product: CSGGGPLAKNIQYF.

This clonotype was seen a single time. The CDR3 here is CASSVGRDPTAKNIQYF. CDR3 sequence (DNA): TGTGCCAGCAGCGTAGGGAGGGACCCCACAGCCAAAAACATTCAGTACTTC. The chain has TRBV9 and TRBJ2-4; possibly TRBD2 for D (6 bases). The CDR3 is 17 amino acids. Germline CDR1 SGDLS, CDR2 YYNGEE. Trimming cost V 0 bases and J 0 bases, with 13 bases left between them.

The V gene is TRBV29-1, the J gene TRBJ2-1; D possibly uses TRBD1 or TRBD2 (5 bases each). From germline, CDR1 is SQVTM and CDR2 ANQGSEA. This CDR3 spans 14 amino acids. Trimming cost V 3 bases and J 4 bases, with 13 bases left between them. The CDR3 nucleotides are TGCAGCGTTGAGGCCGGGACGGAGTACAATGAGCAGTTCTTC. Residues: CSVEAGTEYNEQFF.

A few counts support this clonotype. The chain uses TRBV20-1 and TRBJ2-1; the match to TRBD2 covers 11 bases. The ends lost 5 bases at V and 7 bases at J; junction bases unmatched: 16. Germline V lookup: CDR1 DFQATT, CDR2 SNEGSKA (reference sequence). This CDR3 region has 17 residues. The chain's CDR3 is CSAPRGLAGGPGNEQFF. CDR3 DNA: TGCAGTGCTCCCCGGGGGCTAGCGGGGGGCCCAGGGAATGAGCAGTTCTTC.

V is TRBV29-1 and J is TRBJ2-7; D gene unclear. Germline V gives CDR1 SQVTM, CDR2 ANQGSEA. This CDR3 is built from 12 residues. Trimming stripped 4 bases from V and 4 bases from J, with 11 bases between. The chain's CDR3 is CSVVTPRYEQYF. The CDR3 coding sequence is TGCAGCGTTGTAACGCCTAGGTACGAGCAGTACTTC.

This clonotype was recorded at least ten times. The chain links TRBV5-1 to TRBJ1-2, with D uncertain. The CDR3 length is 14 residues. The V end was cut by 0 bases, the J end by 0 bases, with 6 bases between. Germline lookup yields CDR1 SGHRS and CDR2 YFSETQ. CDR3 in amino acids: CASSLDRANYGYTF. The CDR3 DNA follows: TGCGCCAGCAGCTTGGACAGAGCTAACTATGGCTACACCTTC.

This clonotype was seen more than once but under ten times. CDR3 amino acids: CSVSRDRYNEQFF. The CDR3 coding sequence is TGCAGCGTTTCGCGGGACAGATACAATGAGCAGTTCTTC. The chain is built from TRBV29-1 and TRBJ2-1; D may be TRBD1 (7 bases). The CDR3 is 13 residues long. V gave up 5 bases and J gave up 4 bases, with 12 bases separating them. The germline V gene has CDR1 SQVTM and CDR2 ANQGSEA.

The V call is TRBV7-6, the J call TRBJ2-1, with D perhaps matching TRBD2 (5 bases). CDR3 size: 16 residues. Germline CDR1 is SGHVS and CDR2 is FNYEAQ. Trimming shortened V by 5 bases and J by 4 bases, and 18 bases separated the two germline ends. The CDR3 reads CASSPQLREEYNEQFF. In DNA form, the CDR3 reads TGTGCCAGCAGCCCCCAGCTGAGGGAAGAATACAATGAGCAGTTCTTC. Variable domain in full (rest from reference TRBV7-6 and TRBJ2-1): GAGVSQSPRYKVTKRGQDVALRCDPISGHVSLYWYRQALGQGPEFLTYFNYEAQQDKSGLPNDRFSAERPEGSISTLTIQRTEQRDSAMYRCASSPQLREEYNEQFFGPGTRLTVL.

This clonotype was seen more than once but under ten times. The rearrangement joins TRBV4-1 to TRBJ2-1; D is uncertain. Trimming pared 0 bases from V and 4 bases from J, leaving 10 bases between. Per germline, CDR1 MGHRA and CDR2 YSYEKL. CDR3 size: 15 residues. The CDR3 is CASSQDLPFYNEQFF. The CDR3 coding sequence is TGCGCCAGCAGCCAAGATCTACCCTTTTACAATGAGCAGTTCTTC.

The chain links TRBV20-1 to TRBJ2-3; no reliable D call. The germline V gene encodes CDR1 DFQATT and CDR2 SNEGSKA (reference sequence). V was clipped by 1 base and J by 6 bases, with 11 bases between them. This CDR3 is built from 13 residues. CDR3 amino acids: CSARVIQTDTQYF. CDR3 DNA sequence: TGCAGTGCTAGAGTCATCCAAACGGATACGCAGTATTTT.

This clonotype has only a few counts. In DNA, the CDR3 is TGCAGTGCCCCGGGAGCTCTAACCCTTAATGAGCAGTTCTTC. Its protein is CSAPGALTLNEQFF. The chain employs TRBV20-1 and TRBJ2-1, with D tentatively TRBD2 (6 bases). Germline assignment: CDR1 DFQATT and CDR2 SNEGSKA (reference sequence). Trimming left V 6 bases short and J 7 bases short, with 19 bases between. The CDR3 sequence is 14 residues long.

This clonotype has just one count. The chain uses TRBV28 and TRBJ2-7, with 13 positions matching TRBD2. This CDR3 spans 19 amino acids. Germline V gene lookup returns CDR1 MDHEN and CDR2 SYDVKM. Trimming at V came to 5 bases and at J to 7 bases, leaving 20 bases not matched to a gene. CDR3 region: CASSPPRLAGGSGVGEQYF. CDR3 nucleotides: TGTGCCAGCAGTCCCCCGCGACTAGCGGGAGGATCGGGAGTTGGAGAGCAGTACTTC.

The chain recombines TRBV7-2 with TRBJ2-3; no reliable D call. This CDR3 is 14 amino acids long. The germline CDR1 and CDR2 sequences are SGHTA and FQGNSA. Trimming took off 5 bases at V and 3 bases at J, with 12 bases between the two ends. CDR3 in DNA: TGTGCCAGCAGCCGAAGTCCGGTGACAGATACGCAGTATTTT. The encoded protein is CASSRSPVTDTQYF. Looking up the rest from reference TRBV7-2 and TRBJ2-3 gives the full variable domain: GAGVSQSPSNKVTEKGKDVELRCDPISGHTALYWYRQSLGQGLEFLIYFQGNSAPDKSGLPSDRFSAERTGGSVSTLTIQRTQQEDSAVYLCASSRSPVTDTQYFGPGTRLTVL.

The rearrangement joins TRBV11-3 to TRBJ2-5; 11 bases line up with TRBD2. The J call may not be correct, given that the DNA end is closer to TRBJ2-1. From germline, CDR1 is SGHNT and CDR2 YENEEA. The CDR3 is 13 amino acids. The CDR3 reads CASSLLAGGEQFF. The CDR3 DNA reads as TGTGCCAGCAGCTTACTAGCGGGGGGTGAGCAGTTCTTC.

This rearrangement joins TRBV7-2 to TRBJ2-5; no definite D call. This CDR3 spans 14 amino acids. Germline V gene sequence: CDR1 SGHTA, CDR2 FQGNSA. The V gene lost 1 base and the J gene lost 6 bases, with 12 bases spanning the gap. Here the CDR3 reads CASSLEEVGKTQYF. The DNA for the CDR3 is TGTGCCAGCAGCTTAGAGGAAGTGGGTAAGACCCAGTACTTC. The entire variable domain, with the rest obtained from reference TRBV7-2 and TRBJ2-5, is as follows: GAGVSQSPSNKVTEKGKDVELRCDPISGHTALYWYRQSLGQGLEFLIYFQGNSAPDKSGLPSDRFSAERTGGSVSTLTIQRTQQEDSAVYLCASSLEEVGKTQYFGPGTRLLVL.